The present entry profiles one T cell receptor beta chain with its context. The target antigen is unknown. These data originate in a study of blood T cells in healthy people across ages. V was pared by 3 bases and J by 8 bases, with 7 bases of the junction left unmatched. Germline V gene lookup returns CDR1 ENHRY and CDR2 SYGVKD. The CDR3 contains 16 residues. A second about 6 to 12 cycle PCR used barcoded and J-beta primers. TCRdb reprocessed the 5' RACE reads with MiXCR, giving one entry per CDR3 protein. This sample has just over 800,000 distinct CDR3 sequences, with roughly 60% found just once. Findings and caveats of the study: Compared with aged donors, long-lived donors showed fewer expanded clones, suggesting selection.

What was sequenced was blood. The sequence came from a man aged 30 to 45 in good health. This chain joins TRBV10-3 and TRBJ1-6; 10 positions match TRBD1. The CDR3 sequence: CAISEGDGTGDSPLHF. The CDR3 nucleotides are TGTGCCATCAGTGAAGGCGACGGGACAGGGGATTCACCCCTCCACTTT.